The source of this T cell receptor beta chain is a study of shared clonotypes between healthy human individuals. Study as a whole: The cohort comprised a couple of women and a few men. Their ages spanned 18 to 49 years.

As regards this clone: The antigen remains undetermined. The junction shows a germline mismatch at one end, possibly a read error.

Study-level findings and limits: Enrolling few donors narrowed the genetic and exposure-history diversity that was represented. Sampling covered blood only; tissue repertoires likely differ.

Measured with immunoSEQ multiplex PCR; TCRdb has only the in-frame clones, and not every one. Found here are around 500,000 clones, around 79% of them singletons; the top ten hold about 13%. This receptor was taken from a middle-aged woman in good health. Some clones in this sample may be carry-over from other donors' samples. Material: PBMCs.

This CDR3 reads CASSKGFMNTGGLFF. The CDR3 DNA reads TGTGCCAGCAGCAAGGGGTTCATGAACACCGGGGGGCTGTTTTTT. The chain links TRBV6-5 to TRBJ2-2; perhaps TRBD2 as D (6 bases). CDR3 length: 15 amino acids. Germline lookup yields CDR1 MNHEY and CDR2 SVGAGI.